This TCR beta chain was profiled in a study of breast tumors, draining lymph nodes, adjacent tissues. General study points: Tumor T cell lymph node origin was a supported hypothesis, not proven. Tumor TCR diversity was below lymph nodes but above nontumor tissue. Compared with basal-like, luminal-like tumors shared significantly more repertoire with nontumor tissue.

Germline V gene sequence: CDR1 SGHKS, CDR2 YYEKEE (reference sequence). Germline trimming cut 0 bases from V and 0 bases from J; bases unmatched to any gene: 3. This CDR3 region has 16 residues. TCRdb used MiXCR to reprocess the multiplex PCR reads, holding one entry per CDR3 protein. The sample yields about 31,000 distinct CDR3 sequences, approximately 63% seen once. Regarding this clonotype: No antigen is known for it.

This sequence joins TRBV5-5 and TRBJ1-3, with TRBD1 matching over 7 bases. The sequenced sample consisted of breast tumor tissue. The source of this sequence is a female donor with breast cancer. Some clones in this sample may be carry-over from other donors' samples. CDR3: CASSLAWDSSGNTIYF. The CDR3 coding sequence is TGTGCCAGCAGCTTGGCCTGGGACAGCTCTGGAAACACCATATATTTT. Complete variable domain (other parts from reference TRBV5-5 and TRBJ1-3): DAGVTQSPTHLIKTRGQQVTLRCSPISGHKSVSWYQQVLGQGPQFIFQYYEKEERGRGNFPDRFSARQFPNYSSELNVNALLLGDSALYLCASSLAWDSSGNTIYFGEGSWLTVV.